This TCR beta chain was observed in a study of blood T cell repertoires in COVID-19. Study-wide context: T cells, B-cell-depleted T cells, or PBMCs supplied cDNA or gDNA.

V lost 4 bases, J lost 4 bases, and 4 bases stayed unmatched. The V gene's germline CDR1 is MNHEY and CDR2 SMNVEV (reference sequence). The CDR3 loop spans 14 amino acids. Per the original methods: Amplifying reference gene primers gave estimates of nucleated cell counts. Generated by immunoSEQ multiplex PCR, the TCRdb table keeps only in-frame clones and is missing some. That table gives V, J and clone size, and the DNA gave D and trimming. The table includes 210,000 or so clones, 86% detected once. The receptor's source is a woman between 50 and 59 years old with acute or convalescent COVID-19. The J gene is TRBJ1-2, the V gene TRBV27; 9 nucleotides agree with TRBD1. Specimen: peripheral blood. CDR3 in DNA: TGTGCCAGCAGTTCCCGGGACAGGGTCTATGGCTACACCTTC. Protein product: CASSSRDRVYGYTF.